The next 26 T cell receptor beta chains were all read from a single sample in a study of cytomegalovirus exposure and HLA in healthy donors. Both 60 Vbeta primers and 13 Jbeta primers went into the PCR. Here immunoSEQ multiplex PCR was the method, and the copy in TCRdb shows in-frame clones only, minus some. Here the sample spans about 170,000 clones, over 75% being singletons. The sample taken for sequencing was PBMCs. The receptor source for this set is a man in his forties or fifties in good health and CMV-seropositive.

The V and J genes are TRBV19 and TRBJ2-3, with 10 bases matching TRBD2. Germline V gene data show CDR1 as LNHDA and CDR2 as SQIVND (reference sequence). The CDR3 is 15 amino acids. V shed 5 bases, J shed 3 bases, and the junction held 5 bases outside the gene matches. CDR3 sequence: CASSPLAGETDTQYF. The DNA of the CDR3 is TGTGCCAGTAGTCCTCTAGCGGGAGAGACAGATACGCAGTATTTT.

Comments on this clone: Additional DNA sequences in this sample encode the identical CDR3. The rearrangement uses TRBV5-1 and TRBJ1-5, with D perhaps matching TRBD1 (5 bases). Germline loops: CDR1 SGHRS, CDR2 YFSETQ. The CDR3 totals 15 residues. V was shortened by 0 bases and J by 3 bases, with 10 bases between the two germline ends. CDR3 region: CASSLAGGDNQPQHF. The CDR3 DNA reads as TGCGCCAGCAGCTTGGCGGGAGGGGACAATCAGCCCCAGCATTTT.

This chain joins TRBV9 and TRBJ1-5, with D unresolved. The V gene lost 0 bases and the J gene lost 5 bases, with 9 bases spanning the gap. This CDR3 has 14 amino acids. CDR1 is SGDLS, CDR2 YYNGEE, per germline. CDR3 coding DNA: TGTGCCAGCAGCGTAGCCGCGAGAGATCAGCCCCAGCATTTT. Translating gives CASSVAARDQPQHF.

CDR3 residues: CASSVDTGTEAFF. As DNA, the CDR3 is TGTGCCAGCAGCGTAGATACAGGGACTGAAGCTTTCTTT. The chain links TRBV7-9 to TRBJ1-1, with D tentatively TRBD1 (6 bases). The V gene's germline CDR1 is SEHNR and CDR2 FQNEAQ (reference sequence). The CDR3 extends over 13 amino acids. Trimming took 5 bases from V and 5 from J, leaving 12 bases between them.

As to this clone: At one boundary the junction diverges from the germline segment, which might be a read error. The rearrangement uses TRBV6-1 and TRBJ2-4; perhaps TRBD1 as D (6 bases). The CDR3 loop spans 17 amino acids. Germline V lookup: CDR1 MNHNS, CDR2 SASEGT. CDR3 sequence reads: CASSEARGRQGRNSQYF. The CDR3 DNA sequence: TGTGCCAGCAGTGAAGCGAGGGGAAGGCAGGGGCGAAACAGTCAGTACTTC.

The chain employs TRBV27 and TRBJ2-7; 13 positions agree with TRBD2. The V segment lost 6 bases and the J segment 3 bases; nucleotides outside the gene matches: 8. This CDR3 has 16 amino acids. Germline CDR1 and CDR2: MNHEY and SMNVEV (reference sequence). The CDR3 DNA reads as TGTGCCAGCAGCCGTCCCGGGACTAGCGGGATCTACGAGCAGTACTTC. This encodes CASSRPGTSGIYEQYF.

CDR3 loop: CASSLELAGGGYNEQFF. The CDR3 nucleotides read TGTGCCAGCAGCCTGGAACTAGCGGGAGGAGGGTACAATGAGCAGTTCTTC. The chain links TRBV14 to TRBJ2-1; TRBD2 matches 12 bases. This CDR3 contains 17 residues. Germline V gives CDR1 SGHDN, CDR2 FVKESK. The V and J ends lost 4 bases and 4 bases, in that order; junction bases with no gene match: 8.

The J gene is TRBJ1-2, the V gene TRBV2; 7 bases are a match to TRBD1. The germline V gene has CDR1 SNHLY and CDR2 FYNNEI. V lost 6 bases and J lost 6; bases outside the gene matches: 7. The CDR3 totals 13 residues. Written as DNA, the CDR3 is TGTGCCAGCAGCGCAAGGGGGCTGAATGGCTACACCTTC. This encodes CASSARGLNGYTF.

V gene TRBV10-1 combines with J gene TRBJ1-1; D is unresolved. The germline V gene encodes CDR1 WNHNN and CDR2 SYGVQD (reference sequence). With 0 bases removed from V and 0 bases from J, the gap between germline ends came to 5 bases. The CDR3 runs to 14 residues. As DNA, the CDR3 is TGCGCCAGCAGTGAGTCTCCCATGAACACTGAAGCTTTCTTT. Translated: CASSESPMNTEAFF.

The chain has TRBV28 and TRBJ2-6, with D possibly being TRBD1 (6 bases). The germline V gene has CDR1 MDHEN and CDR2 SYDVKM. The CDR3 is 16 residues long. Trimming shortened V by 3 bases and J by 0 bases, and 9 bases separated the two germline ends. The CDR3 region is CASSFGTISGANVLTF. CDR3 nucleotide sequence: TGTGCCAGCAGTTTCGGGACAATCTCTGGGGCCAACGTCCTGACTTTC.

This chain links TRBV7-8 with TRBJ2-5, with D possibly TRBD2 on 6 matching bases. Trimming pared 5 bases from V and 0 bases from J, leaving 10 bases between. This CDR3 has 14 amino acids. From germline, CDR1 is SGHVS and CDR2 FQNEAQ. In DNA, the CDR3 is TGTGCCAGCAGCCCCCGGGACTACCAAGAGACCCAGTACTTC. Amino acids: CASSPRDYQETQYF.

The chain couples TRBV30 to TRBJ2-6; D is perhaps TRBD1 (5 bases). This CDR3 region has 15 residues. The germline CDR1 and CDR2 sequences are GTSNPN and SVGIG (reference sequence). The germline V and J ends were trimmed by 5 bases and 0 bases, with 11 bases remaining between them. The CDR3 loop reads CAWGHLLSGANVLTF. For the CDR3, the DNA is TGTGCCTGGGGACACCTCCTCTCTGGGGCCAACGTCCTGACTTTC.

This rearrangement joins TRBV5-7 to TRBJ2-2, with D perhaps matching TRBD1 (6 bases). Being an ORF, TRBV5-7 has a function that is uncertain. With 4 bases removed from V and 0 bases from J, the gap between germline ends came to 10 bases. The CDR3 covers 15 residues. The CDR3 spells CASSDRRSNTGELFF. CDR3 nucleotide sequence: TGTGCCAGCAGCGACAGGCGTTCGAACACCGGGGAGCTGTTTTTT.

The rearrangement links TRBV19 to TRBJ1-2; TRBD1 matches at 8 bases. Germline loops: CDR1 LNHDA, CDR2 SQIVND (reference sequence). CDR3 size: 13 residues. V trimming: 8 bases; J trimming: 2 bases; junction bases outside the gene matches: 4. Here the CDR3 reads CASVDRDNYGYTF. The CDR3 DNA follows: TGTGCCAGTGTGGACAGGGACAACTATGGCTACACCTTC.

V usage is TRBV6-1 and J usage is TRBJ2-5, with a possible D match to TRBD1 (5 bases). The CDR3 contains 14 residues. Germline assignment: CDR1 MNHNS and CDR2 SASEGT. V shed 2 bases and J shed 7 bases, with 14 bases lying between them. This CDR3 reads CASSERGRRATQYF. The CDR3 DNA sequence: TGTGCCAGCAGTGAACGCGGACGCAGGGCGACCCAGTACTTC.

The rearrangement joins TRBV19 to TRBJ2-5, with D possibly being TRBD2 (6 bases). Deletions cut 4 bases from V and 4 bases from J, with 13 bases between. The CDR3 runs to 14 residues. Germline CDR1 reads LNHDA; CDR2 reads SQIVND (reference sequence). This CDR3 is CASSRLERAETQYF. The CDR3 DNA is TGTGCCAGTAGTAGACTAGAAAGGGCAGAGACCCAGTACTTC. Drawing the rest from reference TRBV19 and TRBJ2-5, the complete variable domain is DGGITQSPKYLFRKEGQNVTLSCEQNLNHDAMYWYRQDPGQGLRLIYYSQIVNDFQKGDIAEGYSVSREKKESFPLTVTSAQKNPTAFYLCASSRLERAETQYFGPGTRLLVL.

The chain recombines TRBV29-1 with TRBJ2-1; TRBD2 matches at 16 bases. This CDR3 spans 17 amino acids. V shed 6 bases, J shed 7 bases, and the junction held 12 bases outside the gene matches. CDR1 is SQVTM and CDR2 is ANQGSEA in the germline V gene. CDR3 amino acids: CSVGGLAGGSDRNEQFF. The CDR3 nucleotides are TGCAGCGTGGGGGGACTAGCGGGAGGGTCGGATAGGAATGAGCAGTTCTTC.

The CDR3 nucleotides read TGTGCCAGCAGCTCGAGCTCAGCGGGAGCGGGCCTAGAGACCCAGTACTTC. Protein product: CASSSSSAGAGLETQYF. This chain joins TRBV7-2 and TRBJ2-5, with TRBD2 matching 8 bases. CDR1 is SGHTA and CDR2 is FQGNSA in the germline V gene. The V gene end was trimmed by 4 bases and the J gene end by 4 bases; junction bases not matched to a gene: 14. The CDR3 contains 17 residues.

This clone was seen a handful of times. The chain has TRBV5-1 and TRBJ2-1; 10 bases match TRBD2. This CDR3 has 16 amino acids. V trimming: 0 bases; J trimming: 5 bases; junction bases outside the gene matches: 5. Germline CDR1 reads SGHRS; CDR2 reads YFSETQ. The CDR3 bases are TGCGCCAGCAGCTTGGAAAGCGGGAGGGCCCACAATGAGCAGTTCTTC. Protein sequence: CASSLESGRAHNEQFF.

The chain couples TRBV30 to TRBJ1-2; no reliable D call. V was trimmed by 6 bases and J by 7 bases, leaving 15 bases between them. The germline V gene has CDR1 GTSNPN and CDR2 SVGIG (reference sequence). The CDR3 is 12 amino acids. In nucleotides, the CDR3 is TGTGCCTGCCTTTCGGGGATAGGTGGCTACACCTTC. Its translation: CACLSGIGGYTF. The entire variable domain, with the rest obtained from reference TRBV30 and TRBJ1-2, is as follows: SQTIHQWPATLVQPVGSPLSLECTVEGTSNPNLYWYRQAAGRGLQLLFYSVGIGQISSEVPQNLSASRPQDRQFILSSKKLLLSDSGFYLCACLSGIGGYTFGSGTRLTVV.

V gene TRBV4-2 combines with J gene TRBJ2-1; 8 nucleotides align to TRBD2. Losses at the gene ends were 4 bases for V and 1 base for J; bases not matched to a gene: 21. The germline CDR1 and CDR2 sequences are LGHNA and YNFKEQ. This CDR3 has 21 amino acids. The CDR3 DNA is TGTGCCAGCAGCCGTAAACCAAGTCTGGCGGGAGGTCAGCCTTCCTACAATGAGCAGTTCTTC. It is translated as CASSRKPSLAGGQPSYNEQFF.

On this clone itself: The same CDR3 also results from other DNA sequences found in this sample. The chain links TRBV25-1 to TRBJ1-5, with D perhaps matching TRBD1 (5 bases). Trimming pared 9 bases from V and 1 base from J, leaving 16 bases between. CDR3 size: 15 residues. Germline-derived CDR1 and CDR2 are MGHDK and SYGVNS. Written as DNA, the CDR3 is TGTGCCAGGGCGGGACGGGTGGGGAGCAATCAGCCCCAGCATTTT. It yields the protein CARAGRVGSNQPQHF.

This chain joins TRBV25-1 and TRBJ2-1, with D unresolved. The V gene lost 7 bases and the J gene lost 4 bases, with 8 bases spanning the gap. CDR3 length equals 12 residues. Per the germline V gene, CDR1 is MGHDK and CDR2 is SYGVNS. CDR3: CASIGDYNEQFF. Written as DNA, the CDR3 is TGTGCCAGCATTGGAGATTACAATGAGCAGTTCTTC.

The chain carries TRBV27 and TRBJ2-2; weak D call: TRBD2 (5 bases). The CDR3 runs 14 residues. Germline values: CDR1 MNHEY, CDR2 SMNVEV (reference sequence). V lost 7 bases and J lost 0, with 9 bases in between. CDR3 residues: CASTRLPNTGELFF. CDR3 DNA sequence: TGTGCCAGCACGCGACTACCGAACACCGGGGAGCTGTTTTTT.

The chain couples TRBV18 to TRBJ1-1, with TRBD1 matching over 10 bases. CDR3 length: 17 residues. Germline lookup yields CDR1 KGHSH and CDR2 LQKENI. Trimming cost V 2 bases and J 1 base; bases outside gene matches: 7. CDR3 loop: CASSPNQGQGSNTEAFF. The DNA of the CDR3 is TGTGCCAGCTCACCAAACCAGGGACAGGGGTCGAACACTGAAGCTTTCTTT.

V usage is TRBV11-3 and J usage is TRBJ2-2; TRBD2 matches at 9 bases. The CDR3 runs to 16 residues. Germline CDR1 and CDR2: SGHNT and YENEEA. J was trimmed by 0 bases and V by 5 bases; bases with no gene match: 4. The CDR3 coding sequence is TGTGCCAGCAGCCCCCGACTAGCGGCGAACACCGGGGAGCTGTTTTTT. It specifies CASSPRLAANTGELFF.